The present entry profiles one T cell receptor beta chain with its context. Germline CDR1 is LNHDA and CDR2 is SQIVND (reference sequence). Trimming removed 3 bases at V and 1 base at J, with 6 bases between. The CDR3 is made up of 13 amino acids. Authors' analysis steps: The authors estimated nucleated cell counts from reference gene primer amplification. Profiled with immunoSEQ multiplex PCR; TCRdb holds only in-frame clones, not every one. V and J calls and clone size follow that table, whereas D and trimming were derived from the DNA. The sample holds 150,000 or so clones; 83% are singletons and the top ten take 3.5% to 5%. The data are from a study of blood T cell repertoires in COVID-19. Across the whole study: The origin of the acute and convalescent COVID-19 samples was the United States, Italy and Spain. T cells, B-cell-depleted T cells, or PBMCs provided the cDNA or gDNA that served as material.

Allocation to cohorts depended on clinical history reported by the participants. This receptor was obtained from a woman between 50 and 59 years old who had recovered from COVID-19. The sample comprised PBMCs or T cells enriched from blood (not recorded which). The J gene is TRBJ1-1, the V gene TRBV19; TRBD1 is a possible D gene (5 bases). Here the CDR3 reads CASSIRENTEAFF. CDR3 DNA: TGTGCCAGTAGTATCAGGGAGAACACTGAAGCTTTCTTT.